Presented here are 19 T cell receptor beta chains from one specimen sequenced in a study of cytomegalovirus exposure and HLA in healthy donors. The study ran its PCR with 60 Vbeta and 13 Jbeta primers. Data came from immunoSEQ multiplex PCR; TCRdb stores just in-frame clones and leaves some out. The sample consists of some 150,000 clones, 73% of them appearing once. Material for sequencing was PBMCs. These receptors were taken from a human donor in good health.

This chain links TRBV5-1 with TRBJ1-4, with a weak D call TRBD1 (6 bases). Germline V gene sequence: CDR1 SGHRS, CDR2 YFSETQ. The CDR3 length is 15 residues. The V and J ends lost 0 bases and 2 bases respectively, with 8 bases between them. CDR3 sequence: CASSLGGPTNEKLFF. As DNA, the CDR3 is TGCGCCAGCAGCTTGGGGGGGCCCACTAATGAAAAACTGTTTTTT.

The V call is TRBV25-1, the J call TRBJ2-1; 8 nucleotides align to TRBD2. CDR3 size: 16 residues. The V segment lost 3 bases and the J segment 2 bases; nucleotides outside the gene matches: 6. The germline gives CDR1 MGHDK, CDR2 SYGVNS. The CDR3 protein is CASSDIGGGAYNEQFF. CDR3 DNA: TGTGCCAGCAGTGATATCGGGGGGGGTGCCTACAATGAGCAGTTCTTC.

The J gene is TRBJ2-3, the V gene TRBV4-1, with 11 bases fitting TRBD2. The CDR3 runs to 16 residues. CDR1 and CDR2 (germline): MGHRA, YSYEKL. The V and J ends lost 5 bases and 2 bases, in that order; junction bases with no gene match: 6. CDR3 coding DNA: TGCGCCAGCAGCTTCCCGACTAGCGGGAACACAGATACGCAGTATTTT. Residues: CASSFPTSGNTDTQYF.

The chain links TRBV7-2 to TRBJ2-7, with TRBD2 identical over 10 bases. V gave up 8 bases and J gave up 0 bases; unmatched junction bases: 7. This CDR3 has 15 residues. CDR1 and CDR2 from the germline V gene are SGHTA and FQGNSA. The CDR3 nucleotides are TGTGCCAGCTTCCACGGACTAGCGGCCTCCTACGAGCAGTACTTC. Translation: CASFHGLAASYEQYF.

The V and J genes are TRBV7-9 and TRBJ2-1; 9 bases fit TRBD1. Germline-derived CDR1 and CDR2 are SEHNR and FQNEAQ (reference sequence). The V segment lost 5 bases and the J segment 7 bases; nucleotides outside the gene matches: 9. CDR3 length equals 15 residues. The CDR3 nucleotides are TGTGCCAGCAGCCGGACGGGACAGGGAGTTAATGAGCAGTTCTTC. Protein sequence: CASSRTGQGVNEQFF.

This rearrangement joins TRBV9 to TRBJ2-3; D might be TRBD2 (6 bases). This CDR3 is built from 16 residues. Germline CDR1 is SGDLS and CDR2 is YYNGEE. Trimming cost V 0 bases and J 5 bases, with 16 bases left between them. CDR3 protein: CASSVDSGQMIDTQYF. The CDR3 DNA follows: TGTGCCAGCAGCGTAGACAGCGGGCAGATGATAGATACGCAGTATTTT.

A few counts support this clone. This sequence joins TRBV5-1 and TRBJ2-7; D is possibly TRBD1 (5 bases). V gave up 4 bases and J gave up 3 bases, with 14 bases separating them. The CDR3 totals 14 residues. CDR1 is SGHRS and CDR2 is YFSETQ in the germline V gene. CDR3 in DNA: TGCGCCAGCAGCGAGCAGGGTCTTTTCTACGAGCAGTACTTC. Amino acid sequence: CASSEQGLFYEQYF.

J is TRBJ1-2 and V is TRBV9, with TRBD1 matching 9 bases. With V trimmed by 7 bases and J by 8 bases, 12 bases remained unmatched. This CDR3 is built from 14 residues. Looked up from germline, CDR1 is SGDLS and CDR2 is YYNGEE. The CDR3 DNA reads TGTGCCAGCGGCACCGGGACAGGGCCTCGGGGCTACACCTTC. Amino acid sequence: CASGTGTGPRGYTF. The full variable domain, in which reference TRBV9 and TRBJ1-2 provide the parts outside the CDR3, is DSGVTQTPKHLITATGQRVTLRCSPRSGDLSVYWYQQSLDQGLQFLIQYYNGEERAKGNILERFSAQQFPDLHSELNLSSLELGDSALYFCASGTGTGPRGYTFGSGTRLTVV.

This clone was counted only a few times. This rearrangement joins TRBV5-4 to TRBJ2-7; D is possibly TRBD2 (7 bases). CDR1 and CDR2 (germline): SGHNT, YYREEE (reference sequence). The CDR3 is made up of 15 amino acids. Trimming took off 1 base at V and 4 bases at J, with 15 bases between the two ends. The CDR3 coding sequence is TGTGCCAGCAGCTTGTTCGGGGGGCCACGGTACGAGCAGTACTTC. This codes for CASSLFGGPRYEQYF. Drawing the rest from reference TRBV5-4 and TRBJ2-7, the complete variable domain is ETGVTQSPTHLIKTRGQQVTLRCSSQSGHNTVSWYQQALGQGPQFIFQYYREEENGRGNFPPRFSGLQFPNYSSELNVNALELDDSALYLCASSLFGGPRYEQYFGPGTRLTVT.

The rearrangement joins TRBV4-2 to TRBJ1-4; TRBD1 agrees at 7 bases. V trimming: 3 bases; J trimming: 12 bases; junction bases outside the gene matches: 13. This CDR3 comprises 15 residues. Per germline, CDR1 LGHNA and CDR2 YNFKEQ. In DNA form, the CDR3 reads TGTGCCAGCAGCCATGCCAGGACAGGATCGGGAGAACTGTTTTTT. Residues: CASSHARTGSGELFF.

This clone appeared a few times. The rearrangement uses TRBV4-1 and TRBJ2-7; 13 positions match TRBD2. Germline CDR1 and CDR2: MGHRA and YSYEKL. The CDR3 length is 16 residues. V was clipped by 1 base and J by 2 bases; unmatched bases: 2. The CDR3, as DNA: TGCGCCAGCAGCCAAGGCGGACTAGCGGGAGCCTACGAGCAGTACTTC. It specifies CASSQGGLAGAYEQYF.

The CDR3 DNA sequence: TGTGCCAGCAGTGAAGGGGGGGACAGGGGCGAGCAGTACTTC. This translates into CASSEGGDRGEQYF. The chain employs TRBV6-1 and TRBJ2-7, with 10 bases that match TRBD1. The junction had 3 bases not matched to a gene; V was cut back by 1 base and J by 6 bases. Germline CDR1 and CDR2: MNHNS and SASEGT. The CDR3 has 14 residues.

V and J are TRBV5-1 and TRBJ2-1; 16 nucleotides align to TRBD2. Germline loops: CDR1 SGHRS, CDR2 YFSETQ. The CDR3 length is 19 residues. The V and J ends lost 4 bases and 3 bases, in that order; junction bases with no gene match: 10. CDR3 in amino acids: CASSQPGLAGGGYYNEQFF. The DNA for the CDR3 is TGCGCCAGCAGCCAACCGGGACTAGCGGGAGGGGGATACTACAATGAGCAGTTCTTC. Supplemented by reference TRBV5-1 and TRBJ2-1, the full variable domain reads KAGVTQTPRYLIKTRGQQVTLSCSPISGHRSVSWYQQTPGQGLQFLFEYFSETQRNKGNFPGRFSGRQFSNSRSEMNVSTLELGDSALYLCASSQPGLAGGGYYNEQFFGPGTRLTVL.

This clone was observed a single time. This sequence joins TRBV7-3 and TRBJ2-7; 9 positions agree with TRBD1. The CDR3 loop spans 15 amino acids. Germline V gene sequence: CDR1 SGHTA, CDR2 FQGTGA. With 5 bases clipped from V and 4 bases from J, the junction kept 9 bases outside the gene matches. The CDR3 region has the DNA TGTGCCAGCAGCCTAGGGGGACAGGGAATGTACGAGCAGTACTTC. This sequence encodes CASSLGGQGMYEQYF.

This clone has a handful of counts. V and J are TRBV7-2 and TRBJ1-5, with TRBD1 matching over 8 bases. With 4 bases clipped from V and 7 bases from J, the junction kept 9 bases outside the gene matches. Germline lookup yields CDR1 SGHTA and CDR2 FQGNSA. CDR3 length equals 15 residues. CDR3 amino acids: CASSYHGTGYQPQHF. CDR3 nucleotide sequence: TGTGCCAGCAGCTATCACGGGACAGGTTACCAGCCCCAGCATTTT.

This chain links TRBV9 with TRBJ2-1, with D possibly matching TRBD2 (6 bases). Germline CDR1 reads SGDLS; CDR2 reads YYNGEE. Trimming shortened V by 4 bases and J by 2 bases, and 19 bases separated the two germline ends. The CDR3 runs to 17 residues. The CDR3 bases are TGTGCCAGCAGCCTATACCCGGGGCCGGGGGCCTACAATGAGCAGTTCTTC. Translating gives CASSLYPGPGAYNEQFF. The full variable domain, completed using reference TRBV9 and TRBJ2-1, is DSGVTQTPKHLITATGQRVTLRCSPRSGDLSVYWYQQSLDQGLQFLIQYYNGEERAKGNILERFSAQQFPDLHSELNLSSLELGDSALYFCASSLYPGPGAYNEQFFGPGTRLTVL.

The V gene is TRBV5-4, the J gene TRBJ1-1; D possibly corresponds to TRBD1 (5 bases). Trimming stripped 5 bases from V and 8 bases from J, with 10 bases between. The germline CDR1 and CDR2 sequences are SGHNT and YYREEE (reference sequence). This CDR3 is 11 amino acids long. This chain's CDR3 is CASSYNREAFF. The CDR3 DNA is TGTGCCAGCAGTTATAACAGGGAAGCTTTCTTT.

The chain couples TRBV30 to TRBJ1-1; TRBD1 agrees at 12 bases. CDR1 GTSNPN and CDR2 SVGIG come from the germline V gene (reference sequence). V lost 4 bases to trimming and J lost 0 bases; unmatched junction nucleotides: 9. This CDR3 has 17 residues. The CDR3 loop reads CAWKKPGQGALNTEAFF. CDR3 DNA: TGTGCCTGGAAAAAACCGGGACAGGGGGCTCTGAACACTGAAGCTTTCTTT.

This clone has only one observation. This rearrangement joins TRBV9 to TRBJ2-7; D may be TRBD2 (7 bases). Germline CDR1 reads SGDLS; CDR2 reads YYNGEE. The length of the CDR3 is 15 residues. Trimming left V 3 bases short and J 1 base short, with 14 bases between. The DNA for the CDR3 is TGTGCCAGCAGCGGGGGGAGGGGGACGTCCTACGAGCAGTACTTC. Translated: CASSGGRGTSYEQYF. Variable domain in full (rest from reference TRBV9 and TRBJ2-7): DSGVTQTPKHLITATGQRVTLRCSPRSGDLSVYWYQQSLDQGLQFLIQYYNGEERAKGNILERFSAQQFPDLHSELNLSSLELGDSALYFCASSGGRGTSYEQYFGPGTRLTVT.